The 28 T cell receptor beta chains presented below share a single source sample, sequenced in a study of blood T cells in healthy people across ages. The authors ran a second PCR of about 6 to 11 cycles using a sample-barcoded 5' primer and a J-beta primer mix. TCRdb called the 5' RACE reads again in MiXCR, with one record for every CDR3 protein. The table includes about 1.6 million distinct CDR3 sequences, roughly a third detected once. The sequencing input was blood. The receptors were sampled from a woman aged 30 to 39 in good health.

This chain connects TRBV18 to TRBJ1-1, with unresolved D. V was shortened by 1 base and J by 3 bases, with 12 bases between the two germline ends. The CDR3 consists of 15 residues. Germline lookup yields CDR1 KGHSH and CDR2 LQKENI. The CDR3 loop reads CASSPLVTADTEAFF. The DNA of the CDR3 is TGTGCCAGCTCACCACTCGTGACGGCCGACACTGAAGCTTTCTTT.

This clonotype was observed a handful of times. The J gene is TRBJ1-2, the V gene TRBV7-9; tentative D call: TRBD1 (5 bases). V shed 5 bases and J shed 6 bases, with 19 bases lying between them. The CDR3 covers 15 residues. Germline CDR1 and CDR2: SEHNR and FQNEAQ (reference sequence). The CDR3 spells CASSPSVDPGNGYTF. CDR3 nucleotides: TGTGCCAGCAGCCCCAGTGTCGACCCAGGGAATGGCTACACCTTC.

This chain uses TRBV3-1 with TRBJ2-5; 12 positions match TRBD2. Germline V lookup: CDR1 LGHDT, CDR2 YNNKEL (reference sequence). This CDR3 spans 16 amino acids. J gave up 12 bases and V 0 bases, and 11 bases lay outside the gene matches. The CDR3 sequence is CASSQDPASGGALEYF. The CDR3 DNA reads as TGTGCCAGCAGCCAAGATCCGGCTAGCGGGGGGGCCCTCGAGTACTTC.

This clonotype has just a few counts. The V call is TRBV4-1, the J call TRBJ2-4; 7 bases are shared with TRBD1. V dropped 3 bases and J dropped 2; count of bases not matched to a gene: 7. CDR1 and CDR2 (germline): MGHRA, YSYEKL. The length of the CDR3 is 16 residues. CDR3 loop: CASSQKQGLTKNIQYF. The CDR3 DNA is TGCGCCAGCAGCCAGAAACAGGGGTTGACCAAAAACATTCAGTACTTC.

This clonotype showed up just a few times. The CDR3: CASSYSDTVYGYTF. For the CDR3, the DNA is TGTGCCAGCAGTTACTCCGACACAGTCTATGGCTACACCTTC. The gene calls are TRBV6-6 and TRBJ1-2, with D hard to call. The CDR3 is 14 residues long. V lost 0 bases and J lost 4, with 9 bases in between. Germline-derived CDR1 and CDR2 are MNHNY and SVGAGI (reference sequence).

The sample holds a few counts of this clonotype. The rearrangement links TRBV27 to TRBJ1-2, with TRBD1 as a possible D gene (5 bases). The length of the CDR3 is 14 residues. The germline V gene encodes CDR1 MNHEY and CDR2 SMNVEV (reference sequence). The germline V and J ends were trimmed by 2 bases and 3 bases, with 10 bases remaining between them. CDR3 loop: CASSLVGGHYGYTF. The CDR3 DNA is TGTGCCAGCAGTTTAGTTGGGGGACACTATGGCTACACCTTC.

In its sample, this clonotype was seen once. The rearrangement uses TRBV5-1 and TRBJ1-6; D uncertain. Germline CDR1 SGHRS, CDR2 YFSETQ. V was clipped by 0 bases and J by 5 bases, with 9 bases between them. This CDR3 has 15 amino acids. The DNA of the CDR3 is TGCGCCAGCAGCTTGGTTACGGCAGATAATTCACCCCTCCACTTT. It encodes CASSLVTADNSPLHF. Full variable domain (outside the CDR3, taken from reference TRBV5-1 and TRBJ1-6): KAGVTQTPRYLIKTRGQQVTLSCSPISGHRSVSWYQQTPGQGLQFLFEYFSETQRNKGNFPGRFSGRQFSNSRSEMNVSTLELGDSALYLCASSLVTADNSPLHFGNGTRLTVT.

This clonotype has only a few counts. CDR3 DNA: TGTGCCAGCAGCCGGGACCTTCCCTCGGTTACCGGGGAGCTGTTTTTT. This gives the protein CASSRDLPSVTGELFF. The chain is built from TRBV7-9 and TRBJ2-2; perhaps D is TRBD1 or TRBD2 (5 bases each). CDR3 size: 16 residues. Germline V gene data show CDR1 as SEHNR and CDR2 as FQNEAQ (reference sequence). With 5 bases removed from V and 5 bases from J, the gap between germline ends came to 18 bases.

Turning to this clonotype: The conserved phenylalanine or tryptophan is not found at the CDR3 terminus, so this likely reflects a read error. The J gene is TRBJ2-5, the V gene TRBV28; 7 nucleotides match TRBD2. TRBJ2-7 matches the DNA end more closely, so the J call is doubtful. Germline V CDR1 and CDR2: MDHEN, SYDVKM. The CDR3 is 14 amino acids. CDR3 region: CASTGGLESYEQYC. The CDR3 nucleotides read TGTGCCAGCACAGGTGGACTAGAATCGTACGAGCAGTACTGC.

The chain is built from TRBV30 and TRBJ2-7; the D gene is possibly TRBD2 (5 bases). V was pared by 1 base and J by 2 bases, with 12 bases between. CDR1 is GTSNPN and CDR2 is SVGIG in the germline V gene (reference sequence). The CDR3 is 14 residues long. In DNA, the CDR3 is TGTGCCTGGAGTGCAGGCGGGCCAACCTACGAGCAGTACTTC. Amino acids: CAWSAGGPTYEQYF.

The chain recombines TRBV2 with TRBJ1-1, with 7 bases identical to TRBD1. The ends lost 6 bases at V and 4 bases at J; junction bases unmatched: 8. Germline CDR1 is SNHLY and CDR2 is FYNNEI. CDR3 length equals 14 residues. The CDR3: CASSGGQLRTEAFF. CDR3 bases: TGTGCCAGCAGCGGGGGACAGCTGCGCACTGAAGCTTTCTTT. The full variable domain, completed using reference TRBV2 and TRBJ1-1, is EPEVTQTPSHQVTQMGQEVILRCVPISNHLYFYWYRQILGQKVEFLVSFYNNEISEKSEIFDDQFSVERPDGSNFTLKIRSTKLEDSAMYFCASSGGQLRTEAFFGQGTRLTVV.

V is TRBV29-1 and J is TRBJ1-1, with no clear D. This CDR3 has 12 residues. V gave up 3 bases and J gave up 7 bases, with 12 bases separating them. Germline V gives CDR1 SQVTM, CDR2 ANQGSEA. The chain's CDR3 is CSVDITGIEAFF. The CDR3 DNA sequence: TGCAGCGTTGACATCACGGGGATTGAAGCTTTCTTT.

This clonotype has only a few counts. V gene TRBV29-1 combines with J gene TRBJ2-3; weak D call: TRBD1 (6 bases). Germline V CDR1 and CDR2: SQVTM, ANQGSEA. The CDR3 has 14 amino acids. Trimming took 5 bases from V and 4 from J, leaving 16 bases between them. The CDR3 DNA reads as TGCAGCGTTTATCACAGGGTTAGGTCAGATACGCAGTATTTT. Amino acids: CSVYHRVRSDTQYF.

The sample holds many counts of this clonotype. V usage is TRBV25-1 and J usage is TRBJ2-5; D uncertain. The CDR3 is 15 residues long. Germline loops: CDR1 MGHDK, CDR2 SYGVNS. Trimming removed 4 bases at V and 5 bases at J, with 17 bases between. CDR3 DNA sequence: TGTGCCAGCAGTGCCCCCAGCTTGCCTCCGGAGACCCAGTACTTC. The encoded protein is CASSAPSLPPETQYF. Using reference TRBV25-1 and TRBJ2-5 for the parts outside the CDR3, the full variable domain is EADIYQTPRYLVIGTGKKITLECSQTMGHDKMYWYQQDPGMELHLIHYSYGVNSTEKGDLSSESTVSRIRTEHFPLTLESARPSHTSQYLCASSAPSLPPETQYFGPGTRLLVL.

The sample holds a few counts of this clonotype. The genes are TRBV5-1 and TRBJ2-4; 10 positions match TRBD2. The better agreement between TRBJ2-7 and the DNA end casts doubt on the J call. This CDR3 has 15 residues. Germline lookup yields CDR1 SGHRS and CDR2 YFSETQ. The CDR3 sequence is CASSLRSSGSHEQYF. The CDR3, as DNA: TGCGCCAGCAGCTTGCGGTCTAGCGGGAGTCACGAGCAGTACTTC.

This clonotype was seen a handful of times. The chain employs TRBV28 and TRBJ2-5; 7 bases agree with TRBD2. V lost 3 bases and J lost 4; bases outside the gene matches: 17. The V gene's germline CDR1 is MDHEN and CDR2 SYDVKM. This CDR3 has 18 residues. This chain's CDR3 is CASSFEKQRGGVAETQYF. CDR3 nucleotide sequence: TGTGCCAGCAGTTTCGAGAAACAGCGGGGTGGAGTTGCAGAGACCCAGTACTTC. The whole variable domain, remainder taken from reference TRBV28 and TRBJ2-5, is DVKVTQSSRYLVKRTGEKVFLECVQDMDHENMFWYRQDPGLGLRLIYFSYDVKMKEKGDIPEGYSVSREKKERFSLILESASTNQTSMYLCASSFEKQRGGVAETQYFGPGTRLLVL.

The CDR3 here is CASSSAPRARHGYTF. In DNA form, the CDR3 reads TGTGCCAGCAGTTCAGCCCCCAGGGCTCGACATGGCTACACCTTC. The chain joins TRBV27 to TRBJ1-2; perhaps TRBD1 as D (5 bases). Trimming took 4 bases from V and 6 from J, leaving 18 bases between them. This CDR3 has 15 amino acids. The germline CDR1 and CDR2 sequences are MNHEY and SMNVEV (reference sequence).

This clonotype occurred many times. This chain links TRBV29-1 with TRBJ2-5; perhaps TRBD1 as D (6 bases). The CDR3 runs 14 residues. Per germline, CDR1 SQVTM and CDR2 ANQGSEA. Trimming shortened V by 3 bases and J by 2 bases, and 13 bases separated the two germline ends. The CDR3 sequence is CSVEYDRYQETQYF. The CDR3 DNA is TGCAGCGTTGAGTATGACAGGTATCAAGAGACCCAGTACTTC. The entire variable domain, with the rest obtained from reference TRBV29-1 and TRBJ2-5, is as follows: SAVISQKPSRDICQRGTSLTIQCQVDSQVTMMFWYRQQPGQSLTLIATANQGSEATYESGFVIDKFPISRPNLTFSTLTVSNMSPEDSSIYLCSVEYDRYQETQYFGPGTRLLVL.

This clonotype was detected only a few times. The chain combines TRBV5-5 with TRBJ2-4, with 7 bases identical to TRBD1. Per the germline V gene, CDR1 is SGHKS and CDR2 is YYEKEE (reference sequence). V shed 3 bases, J shed 3 bases, and the junction held 3 bases outside the gene matches. The CDR3 is 14 amino acids. CDR3 bases: TGTGCCAGCAGCTACCGGGACAGCAAAAACATTCAGTACTTC. This gives the protein CASSYRDSKNIQYF.

V gene TRBV6-2 or TRBV6-3 combines with J gene TRBJ2-7, with a weak D call TRBD2 (5 bases). CDR3 size: 14 residues. The ends were cut back, 6 bases at V and 3 bases at J, with 15 bases in the middle. Per germline, CDR1 MNHEY and CDR2 SVGEGT. The CDR3 region is CASSSDLYSYEQYF. The CDR3 DNA reads as TGTGCCAGCAGCTCGGACTTATACAGCTACGAGCAGTACTTC.

In its sample, this clonotype was seen a few times. The J gene is TRBJ2-3, the V gene TRBV27; maybe TRBD2 (6 bases). The V gene's germline CDR1 is MNHEY and CDR2 SMNVEV (reference sequence). Trimming removed 1 base at V and 0 bases at J, with 8 bases between. This CDR3 is built from 15 residues. The CDR3 is CASSLYSGSTDTQYF. The CDR3 DNA is TGTGCCAGCAGTTTATATAGCGGTAGCACAGATACGCAGTATTTT.

As concerns this clonotype: A much larger clone differs by one base, so this may be a read error. This chain joins TRBV10-3 and TRBJ1-5; D is unclear. CDR3 length equals 14 residues. Germline CDR1 ENHRY, CDR2 SYGVKD. The CDR3, as DNA: TGTGCCACCAGTATGGACGGGTTGAATCAGCCCCAGCATTTT. Protein sequence: CATSMDGLNQPQHF.

This clonotype was picked up a small number of times. The chain couples TRBV28 to TRBJ2-7; D is possibly TRBD1 (6 bases). The CDR3 extends over 16 amino acids. V lost 5 bases and J lost 0, with 17 bases in between. Germline V gene data show CDR1 as MDHEN and CDR2 as SYDVKM. CDR3 region: CASSGRGIDPSYEQYF. The DNA for the CDR3 is TGTGCCAGCAGTGGAAGGGGGATAGATCCCTCCTACGAGCAGTACTTC.

This clonotype was seen a handful of times. This chain links TRBV20-1 with TRBJ2-3; 13 bases agree with TRBD2. The CDR3 is 15 amino acids. J gave up 10 bases and V 6 bases, and 13 bases lay outside the gene matches. CDR1 is DFQATT and CDR2 is SNEGSKA in the germline V gene (reference sequence). DNA of the CDR3: TGCAGTGCCCGAGGGACTAGCGGGGAGGTGGGAGCGCAGTATTTT. This sequence encodes CSARGTSGEVGAQYF.

The chain joins TRBV27 to TRBJ2-5; D is perhaps TRBD1 (6 bases). The J call may be faulty, since TRBJ2-7 better matches the DNA end. The V gene's germline CDR1 is MNHEY and CDR2 SMNVEV (reference sequence). The CDR3 extends over 13 amino acids. CDR3: CASSFTGIGEQYF. The CDR3 coding sequence is TGTGCCAGCAGTTTTACAGGGATCGGCGAGCAGTACTTC.

This clonotype came up a few times. This chain uses TRBV7-2 with TRBJ2-1; 11 nucleotides align to TRBD2. Germline CDR1 reads SGHTA; CDR2 reads FQGNSA. V dropped 5 bases and J dropped 4; count of bases not matched to a gene: 10. The CDR3 spans 17 residues. CDR3 in DNA: TGTGCCAGCAGCCCCCGACTAGCGGGGAGCGCTTACAATGAGCAGTTCTTC. Translation: CASSPRLAGSAYNEQFF. The entire variable domain, with the rest obtained from reference TRBV7-2 and TRBJ2-1, is as follows: GAGVSQSPSNKVTEKGKDVELRCDPISGHTALYWYRQSLGQGLEFLIYFQGNSAPDKSGLPSDRFSAERTGGSVSTLTIQRTQQEDSAVYLCASSPRLAGSAYNEQFFGPGTRLTVL.

This clonotype appeared a few times. The chain recombines TRBV27 with TRBJ1-3, with D unresolved. Germline V gene sequence: CDR1 MNHEY, CDR2 SMNVEV (reference sequence). The V and J ends lost 5 bases and 4 bases respectively, with 9 bases between them. The CDR3 extends over 13 amino acids. The CDR3, as DNA: TGTGCCAGCAGTCAAAGCAGGGGAAACACCATATATTTT. Amino acids: CASSQSRGNTIYF.

V gene TRBV15 combines with J gene TRBJ2-3, with TRBD2 identical over 11 bases. J gave up 5 bases and V 1 base, and 11 bases lay outside the gene matches. Per germline, CDR1 LNHNV and CDR2 YYDKDF (reference sequence). CDR3 length equals 18 residues. DNA for the CDR3: TGTGCCACCAGCAGAGGACTAGCGGGGCGCCCAGAGAGAGATACGCAGTATTTT. Protein product: CATSRGLAGRPERDTQYF.